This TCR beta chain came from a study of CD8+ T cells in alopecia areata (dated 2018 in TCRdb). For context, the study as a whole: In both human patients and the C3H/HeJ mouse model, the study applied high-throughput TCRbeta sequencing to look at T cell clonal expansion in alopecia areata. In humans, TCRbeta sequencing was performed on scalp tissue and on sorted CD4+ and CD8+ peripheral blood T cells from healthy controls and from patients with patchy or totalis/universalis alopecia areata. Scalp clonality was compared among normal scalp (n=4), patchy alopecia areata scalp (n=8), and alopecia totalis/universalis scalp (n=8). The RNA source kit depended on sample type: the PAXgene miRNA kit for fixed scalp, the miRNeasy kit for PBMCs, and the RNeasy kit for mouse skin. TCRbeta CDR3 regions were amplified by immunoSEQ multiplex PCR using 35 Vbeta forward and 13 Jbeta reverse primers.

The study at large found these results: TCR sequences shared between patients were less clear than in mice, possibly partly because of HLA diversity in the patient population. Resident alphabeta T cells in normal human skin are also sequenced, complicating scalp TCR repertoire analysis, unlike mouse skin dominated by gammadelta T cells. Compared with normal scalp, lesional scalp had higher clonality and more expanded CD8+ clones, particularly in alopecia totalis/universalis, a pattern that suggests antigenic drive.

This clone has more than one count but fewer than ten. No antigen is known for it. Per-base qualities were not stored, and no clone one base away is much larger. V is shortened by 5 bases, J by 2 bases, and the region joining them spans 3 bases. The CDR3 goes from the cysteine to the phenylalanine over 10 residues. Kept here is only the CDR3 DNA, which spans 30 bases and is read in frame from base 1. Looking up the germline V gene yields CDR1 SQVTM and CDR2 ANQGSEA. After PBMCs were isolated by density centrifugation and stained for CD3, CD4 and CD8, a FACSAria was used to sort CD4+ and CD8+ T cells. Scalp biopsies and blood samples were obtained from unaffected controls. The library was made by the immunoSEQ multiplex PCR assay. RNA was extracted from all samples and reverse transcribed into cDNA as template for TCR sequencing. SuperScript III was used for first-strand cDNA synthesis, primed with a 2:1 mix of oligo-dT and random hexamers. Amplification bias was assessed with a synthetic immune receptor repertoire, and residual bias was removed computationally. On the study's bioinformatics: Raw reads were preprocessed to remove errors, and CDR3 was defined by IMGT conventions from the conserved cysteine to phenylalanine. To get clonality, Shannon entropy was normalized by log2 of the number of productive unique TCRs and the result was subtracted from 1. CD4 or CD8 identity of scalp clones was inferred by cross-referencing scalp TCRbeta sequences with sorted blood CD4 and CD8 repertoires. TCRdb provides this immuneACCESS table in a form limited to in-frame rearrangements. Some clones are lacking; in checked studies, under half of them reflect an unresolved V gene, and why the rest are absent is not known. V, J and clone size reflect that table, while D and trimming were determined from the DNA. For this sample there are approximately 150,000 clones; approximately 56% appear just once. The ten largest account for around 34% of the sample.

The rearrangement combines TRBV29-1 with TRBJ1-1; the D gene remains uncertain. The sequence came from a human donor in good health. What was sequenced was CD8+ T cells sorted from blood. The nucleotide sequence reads TGCAGCGTTATTAACACTGAAGCTTTCTTT. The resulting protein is CSVINTEAFF.